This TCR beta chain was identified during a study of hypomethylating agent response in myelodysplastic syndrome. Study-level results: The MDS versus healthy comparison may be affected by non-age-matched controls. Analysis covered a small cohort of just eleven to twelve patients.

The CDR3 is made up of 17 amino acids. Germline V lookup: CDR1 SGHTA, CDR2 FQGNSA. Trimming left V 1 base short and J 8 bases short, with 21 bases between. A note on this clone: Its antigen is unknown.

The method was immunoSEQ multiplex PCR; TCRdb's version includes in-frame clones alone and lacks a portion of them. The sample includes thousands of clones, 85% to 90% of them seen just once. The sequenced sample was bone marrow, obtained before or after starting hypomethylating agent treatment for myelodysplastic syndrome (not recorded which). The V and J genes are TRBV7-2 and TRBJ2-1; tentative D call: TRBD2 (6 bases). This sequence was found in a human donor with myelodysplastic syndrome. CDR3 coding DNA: TGTGCCAGCAGCTTAGATCCCTACCCCCGGGGGTTCGATGAGCAGTTCTTC. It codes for CASSLDPYPRGFDEQFF.